Shown below are 5 T cell receptor beta chains from a single sample sequenced in a study of cytomegalovirus exposure and HLA in healthy donors. 13 Jbeta primers and 60 Vbeta primers were used for the PCR. Libraries were prepared by immunoSEQ multiplex PCR; TCRdb keeps only in-frame clonotypes and omits some of them. The sample includes some 120,000 clones, more than 65% of them seen just once. Source material: PBMCs. These TCRs come from a woman between 25 and 40 years old in good health and CMV-seronegative.

The V call is TRBV6-1, the J call TRBJ1-2, with 9 bases fitting TRBD1. This CDR3 is 15 amino acids long. The J segment lost 3 bases and the V segment lost 9 bases, leaving 11 bases of the junction unmatched. Germline-derived CDR1 and CDR2 are MNHNS and SASEGT. For the CDR3, the DNA is TGTGCCAGTCGGAGAAATTGGGACAGGGACTATGGCTACACCTTC. Translating gives CASRRNWDRDYGYTF.

The chain combines TRBV5-1 with TRBJ2-7; D is possibly TRBD1 (5 bases). The CDR3 is 14 residues long. Germline V gene lookup returns CDR1 SGHRS and CDR2 YFSETQ. V lost 2 bases to trimming and J lost 3 bases, with 12 bases between them. This chain's CDR3 is CASSFLTESYEQYF. Here the CDR3 DNA reads TGCGCCAGCAGCTTCTTGACAGAAAGCTACGAGCAGTACTTC.

V usage is TRBV30 and J usage is TRBJ2-4; D is possibly TRBD1 (7 bases). In germline, CDR1 is GTSNPN, CDR2 SVGIG (reference sequence). V was clipped by 0 bases and J by 8 bases, with 17 bases between them. The length of the CDR3 is 15 residues. As DNA, the CDR3 is TGTGCCTGGAGTGTACTAGCACAGAGGGGGCACATTCAGTACTTC. It encodes CAWSVLAQRGHIQYF.

V and J are TRBV29-1 and TRBJ1-2; possible D gene TRBD1, 5 bases. V lost 0 bases, J lost 8 bases, and 19 bases lay in between. This CDR3 contains 15 residues. Germline values: CDR1 SQVTM, CDR2 ANQGSEA. CDR3 bases: TGCAGCGTTGAAGATCTTCTCGGGCAGGGTGAAGGCTACACCTTC. Protein product: CSVEDLLGQGEGYTF.

The chain employs TRBV15 and TRBJ2-7; D is possibly TRBD1 (6 bases). The CDR3 runs to 15 residues. Germline CDR1 and CDR2: LNHNV and YYDKDF (reference sequence). The V end was cut by 5 bases, the J end by 1 base, with 15 bases between. In DNA, the CDR3 is TGTGCCACCAGCCCGAACCGGGACACGTCCTACGAGCAGTACTTC. Protein product: CATSPNRDTSYEQYF.